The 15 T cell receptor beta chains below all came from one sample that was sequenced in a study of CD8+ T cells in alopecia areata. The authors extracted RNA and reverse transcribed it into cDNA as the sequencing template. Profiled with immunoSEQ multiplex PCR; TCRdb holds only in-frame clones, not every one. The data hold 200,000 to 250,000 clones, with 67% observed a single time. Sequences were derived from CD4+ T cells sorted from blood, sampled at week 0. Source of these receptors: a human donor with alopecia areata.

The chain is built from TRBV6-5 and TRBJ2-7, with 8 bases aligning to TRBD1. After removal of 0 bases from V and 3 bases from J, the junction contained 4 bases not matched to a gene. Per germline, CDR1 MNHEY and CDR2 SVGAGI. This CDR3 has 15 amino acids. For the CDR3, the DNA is TGTGCCAGCAGTTACTCTGTGGACAGGGTCTACGAGCAGTACTTC. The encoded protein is CASSYSVDRVYEQYF.

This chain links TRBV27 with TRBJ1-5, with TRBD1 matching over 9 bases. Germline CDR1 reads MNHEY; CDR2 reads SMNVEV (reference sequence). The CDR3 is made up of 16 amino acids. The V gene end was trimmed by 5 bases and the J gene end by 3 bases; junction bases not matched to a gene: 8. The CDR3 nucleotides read TGTGCCAGCAGTCCAAGGACAGGGGTCTCCAATCAGCCCCAGCATTTT. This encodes CASSPRTGVSNQPQHF.

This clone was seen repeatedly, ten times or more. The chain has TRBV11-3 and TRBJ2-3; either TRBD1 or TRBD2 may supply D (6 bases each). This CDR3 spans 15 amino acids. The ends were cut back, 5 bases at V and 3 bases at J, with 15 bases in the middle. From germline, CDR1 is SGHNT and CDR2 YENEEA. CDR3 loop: CASSPGEGGTDTQYF. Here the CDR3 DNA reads TGTGCCAGCAGCCCCGGAGAGGGGGGAACAGATACGCAGTATTTT.

CDR3: CASSRDGNSNQPQHF. CDR3 sequence (DNA): TGCGCCAGCAGCCGAGACGGAAATAGCAATCAGCCCCAGCATTTT. This rearrangement joins TRBV5-1 to TRBJ1-5, with D hard to call. Germline CDR1 SGHRS, CDR2 YFSETQ. Trimming took off 4 bases at V and 0 bases at J, with 11 bases between the two ends. The CDR3 loop spans 15 amino acids.

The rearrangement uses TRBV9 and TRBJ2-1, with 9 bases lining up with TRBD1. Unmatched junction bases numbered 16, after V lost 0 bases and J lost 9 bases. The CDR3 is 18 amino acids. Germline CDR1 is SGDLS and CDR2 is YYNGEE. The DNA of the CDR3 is TGTGCCAGCAGCGTAGCAATACGTGGGACAGGGTTCGTCGGTGAGCAGTTCTTC. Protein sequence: CASSVAIRGTGFVGEQFF.

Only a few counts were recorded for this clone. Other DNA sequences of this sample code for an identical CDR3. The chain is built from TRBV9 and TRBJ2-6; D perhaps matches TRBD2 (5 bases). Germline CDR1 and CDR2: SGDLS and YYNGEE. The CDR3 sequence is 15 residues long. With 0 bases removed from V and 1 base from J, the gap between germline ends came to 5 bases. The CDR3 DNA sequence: TGTGCCAGCAGCGTAGCGGGGTCTGGGGCCAACGTCCTGACTTTC. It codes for CASSVAGSGANVLTF. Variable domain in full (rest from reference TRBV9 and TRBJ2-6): DSGVTQTPKHLITATGQRVTLRCSPRSGDLSVYWYQQSLDQGLQFLIQYYNGEERAKGNILERFSAQQFPDLHSELNLSSLELGDSALYFCASSVAGSGANVLTFGAGSRLTVL.

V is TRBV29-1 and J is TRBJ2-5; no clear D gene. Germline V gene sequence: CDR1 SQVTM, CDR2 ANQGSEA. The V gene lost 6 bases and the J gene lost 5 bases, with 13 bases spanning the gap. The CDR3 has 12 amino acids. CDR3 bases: TGCAGCGTGCTAATGGGTGGGGAGACCCAGTACTTC. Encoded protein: CSVLMGGETQYF. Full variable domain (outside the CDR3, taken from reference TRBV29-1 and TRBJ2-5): SAVISQKPSRDICQRGTSLTIQCQVDSQVTMMFWYRQQPGQSLTLIATANQGSEATYESGFVIDKFPISRPNLTFSTLTVSNMSPEDSSIYLCSVLMGGETQYFGPGTRLLVL.

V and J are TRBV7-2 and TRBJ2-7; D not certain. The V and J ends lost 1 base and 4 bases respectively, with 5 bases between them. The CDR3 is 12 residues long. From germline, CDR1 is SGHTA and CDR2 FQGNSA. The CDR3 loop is CASSLDYYEQYF. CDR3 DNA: TGTGCCAGCAGCTTAGATTATTACGAGCAGTACTTC.

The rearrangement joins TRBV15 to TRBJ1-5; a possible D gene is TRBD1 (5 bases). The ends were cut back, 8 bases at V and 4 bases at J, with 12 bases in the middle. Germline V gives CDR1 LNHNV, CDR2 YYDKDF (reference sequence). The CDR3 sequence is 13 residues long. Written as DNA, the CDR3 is TGTGCCACCGAGGGGCAGGGAAATCAGCCCCAGCATTTT. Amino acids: CATEGQGNQPQHF.

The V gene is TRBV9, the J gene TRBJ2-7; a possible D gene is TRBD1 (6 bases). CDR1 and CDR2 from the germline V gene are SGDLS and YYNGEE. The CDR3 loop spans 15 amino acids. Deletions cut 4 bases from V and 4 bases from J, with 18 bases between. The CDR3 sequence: CASSKGQPPGYEQYF. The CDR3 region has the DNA TGTGCCAGCAGCAAAGGACAGCCCCCTGGGTACGAGCAGTACTTC. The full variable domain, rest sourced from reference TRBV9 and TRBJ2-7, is DSGVTQTPKHLITATGQRVTLRCSPRSGDLSVYWYQQSLDQGLQFLIQYYNGEERAKGNILERFSAQQFPDLHSELNLSSLELGDSALYFCASSKGQPPGYEQYFGPGTRLTVT.

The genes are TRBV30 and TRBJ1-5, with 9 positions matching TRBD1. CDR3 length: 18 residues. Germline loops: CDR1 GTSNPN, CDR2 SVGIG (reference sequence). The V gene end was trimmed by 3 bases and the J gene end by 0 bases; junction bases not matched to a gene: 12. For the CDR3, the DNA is TGTGCCTGGAGCGCGGGACAGGGTAAGCCCTATAGCAATCAGCCCCAGCATTTT. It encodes CAWSAGQGKPYSNQPQHF.

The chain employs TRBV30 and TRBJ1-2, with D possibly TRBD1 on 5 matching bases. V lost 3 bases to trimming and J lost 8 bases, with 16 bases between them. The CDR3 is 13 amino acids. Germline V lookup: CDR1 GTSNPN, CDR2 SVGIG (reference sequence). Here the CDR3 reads CAWRPPGGGGYTF. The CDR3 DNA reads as TGTGCCTGGAGGCCCCCCGGGGGGGGAGGCTACACCTTC.

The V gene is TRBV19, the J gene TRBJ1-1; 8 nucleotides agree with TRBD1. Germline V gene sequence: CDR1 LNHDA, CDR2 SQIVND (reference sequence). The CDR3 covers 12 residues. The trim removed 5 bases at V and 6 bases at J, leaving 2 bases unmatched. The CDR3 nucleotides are TGTGCCAGTAGTCAACAGGGGGCTGAAGCTTTCTTT. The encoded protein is CASSQQGAEAFF.

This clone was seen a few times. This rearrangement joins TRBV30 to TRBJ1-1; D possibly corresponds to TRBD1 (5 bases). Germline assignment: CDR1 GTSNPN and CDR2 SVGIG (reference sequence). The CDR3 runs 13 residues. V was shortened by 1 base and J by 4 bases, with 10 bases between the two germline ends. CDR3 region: CAWSAGGGTEAFF. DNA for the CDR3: TGTGCCTGGAGTGCGGGGGGAGGCACTGAAGCTTTCTTT.

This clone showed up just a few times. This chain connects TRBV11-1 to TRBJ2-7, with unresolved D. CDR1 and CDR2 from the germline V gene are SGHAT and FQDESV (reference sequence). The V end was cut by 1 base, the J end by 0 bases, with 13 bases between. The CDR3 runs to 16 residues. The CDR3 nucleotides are TGTGCCAGCAGCTTAGTAGTTTCCACGCGCTCCTACGAGCAGTACTTC. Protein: CASSLVVSTRSYEQYF.